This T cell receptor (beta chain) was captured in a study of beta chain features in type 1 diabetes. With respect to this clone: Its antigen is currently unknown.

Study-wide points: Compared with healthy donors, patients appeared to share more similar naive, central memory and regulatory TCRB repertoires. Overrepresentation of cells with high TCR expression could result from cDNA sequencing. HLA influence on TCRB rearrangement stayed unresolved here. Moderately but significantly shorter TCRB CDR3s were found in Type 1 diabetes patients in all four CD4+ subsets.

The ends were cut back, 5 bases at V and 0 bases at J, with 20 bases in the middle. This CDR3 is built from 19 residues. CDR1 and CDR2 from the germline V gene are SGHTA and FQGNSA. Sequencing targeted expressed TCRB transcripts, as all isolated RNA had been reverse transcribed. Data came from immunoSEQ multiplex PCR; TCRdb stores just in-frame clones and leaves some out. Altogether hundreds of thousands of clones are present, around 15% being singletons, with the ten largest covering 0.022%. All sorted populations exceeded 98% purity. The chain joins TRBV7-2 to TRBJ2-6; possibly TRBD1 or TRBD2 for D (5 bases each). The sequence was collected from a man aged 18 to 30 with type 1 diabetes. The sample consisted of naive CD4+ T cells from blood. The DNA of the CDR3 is TGTGCCAGCAGCGTTAAGGGTAGGGACCGGATCTCTGGGGCCAACGTCCTGACTTTC. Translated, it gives CASSVKGRDRISGANVLTF.